A single sample is the source of the 2 T cell receptor beta chains below, sequenced in a study of vaccination and CD4 T cells after COVID-19. Treatment of the sample: roughly 10-day PBMC culture with coronavirus spike peptide pools or control peptides (ViraFEST assay). Their antigen targets remain unknown. Sequencing of DNA taken from cultured CD4+ T cells relied on the Oncomine TCR Beta short-read assay. From the PCR reads, TCRdb called clonotypes with MiXCR, one entry per CDR3 protein. Found here are about 13,000 distinct CDR3 sequences, around three fifths of them singletons; the top ten hold over 9.5%. The specimen was CD4+ T cells from blood, cultured in vitro. The receptors here all came from a human donor who had recovered from COVID-19.

This clonotype has more than one count but fewer than ten. This chain uses TRBV7-3 with TRBJ2-2, with no clear D. Germline V lookup: CDR1 SGHTA, CDR2 FQGTGA. Trimming pared 5 bases from V and 6 bases from J, leaving 10 bases between. This CDR3 spans 13 amino acids. The CDR3 is CASSPTPSGELFF. In nucleotides, the CDR3 is TGTGCCAGCAGCCCAACGCCTTCCGGGGAGCTGTTTTTT. Drawing the rest from reference TRBV7-3 and TRBJ2-2, the complete variable domain is GAGVSQTPSNKVTEKGKYVELRCDPISGHTALYWYRQSLGQGPEFLIYFQGTGAADDSGLPNDRFFAVRPEGSVSTLKIQRTERGDSAVYLCASSPTPSGELFFGEGSRLTVL.

This sequence joins TRBV19 and TRBJ1-5, with no clear D. Germline CDR1 is LNHDA and CDR2 is SQIVND (reference sequence). This CDR3 spans 13 amino acids. V was pared by 3 bases and J by 5 bases, with 8 bases between. CDR3 nucleotide sequence: TGTGCCAGTAGTATTGAGTCGCATCAGCCCCAGCATTTT. Protein product: CASSIESHQPQHF.